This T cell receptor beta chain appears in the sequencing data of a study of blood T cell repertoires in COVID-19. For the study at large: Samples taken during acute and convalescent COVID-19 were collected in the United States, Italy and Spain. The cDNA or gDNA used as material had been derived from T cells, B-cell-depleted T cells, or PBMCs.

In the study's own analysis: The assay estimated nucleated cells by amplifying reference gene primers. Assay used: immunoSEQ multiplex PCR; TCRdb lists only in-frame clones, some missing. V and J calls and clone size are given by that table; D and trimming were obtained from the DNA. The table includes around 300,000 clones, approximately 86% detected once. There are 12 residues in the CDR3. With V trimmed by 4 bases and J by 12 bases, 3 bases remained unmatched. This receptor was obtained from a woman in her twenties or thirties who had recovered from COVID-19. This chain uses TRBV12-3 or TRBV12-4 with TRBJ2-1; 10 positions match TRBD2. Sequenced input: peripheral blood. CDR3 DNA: TGTGCCAGCAGTTCTAGCGGGAGTTCGCAGTTCTTC. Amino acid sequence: CASSSSGSSQFF.